This T cell receptor (beta chain) was identified during a study of blood T cell repertoires in COVID-19. Categorization into cohorts depended on clinical history that participants reported. Germline-derived CDR1 and CDR2 are SQVTM and ANQGSEA. With 6 bases removed from V and 3 bases from J, the gap between germline ends came to 14 bases. There are 14 residues in the CDR3. Repertoires were generated with immunoSEQ multiplex PCR, while TCRdb's copy carries only in-frame clones and drops some. The sample lists approximately 220,000 clones, 87% occurring once. Sequenced sample: PBMCs or T cells enriched from blood (not recorded which). The source of this sequence is a woman in her twenties or thirties with acute COVID-19. This chain links TRBV29-1 with TRBJ1-4; tentative D call: TRBD1 (5 bases). The CDR3 DNA sequence: TGCAGCGTCCGCGGGGACGGATCTAATGAAAAACTGTTTTTT. This gives the protein CSVRGDGSNEKLFF.